This TCR beta chain was found in a study of control samples from healthy donors and cancer patients. Generated by immunoSEQ multiplex PCR, the TCRdb table keeps only in-frame clones and is missing some. In the table there are approximately 160,000 clones, approximately 94% of which are singletons. Germline values: CDR1 SGHRS, CDR2 YFSETQ. With 3 bases removed from V and 8 bases from J, the gap between germline ends came to 21 bases. There are 16 residues in the CDR3. This clone has a single count. This receptor was identified in a woman aged 18-30 years in good health. The sequenced material came from blood. This chain links TRBV5-1 with TRBJ2-1; the D gene could be TRBD1 or TRBD2 (6 bases each). The CDR3 spells CASSYEKGQGGDEQFF. The CDR3 DNA sequence: TGCGCCAGCAGCTATGAGAAGGGACAAGGAGGGGATGAGCAGTTCTTC. Full variable domain (remainder filled in from reference TRBV5-1 and TRBJ2-1): KAGVTQTPRYLIKTRGQQVTLSCSPISGHRSVSWYQQTPGQGLQFLFEYFSETQRNKGNFPGRFSGRQFSNSRSEMNVSTLELGDSALYLCASSYEKGQGGDEQFFGPGTRLTVL.